The 29 T cell receptor beta chains reported below all come from one sample, sequenced in a study of control samples from healthy donors and cancer patients (dated by TCRdb to between 2020 and 2021). Library preparation employed the immunoSEQ multiplex PCR assay. TCRdb took over this immuneACCESS table, retaining in-frame rearrangements with V and J assigned. Such tables are incomplete; in checked studies, under half of the missing clones stem from an unresolved V gene, and the remainder is unexplained. A total of some 76,000 clones appear in this sample, just under 90% of them only once. 19% of the sample is taken by the ten largest. Material: PBMCs. The receptor source for this set is a man aged 55-75 years with lung cancer.

In regard to this clone: Germline is not matched at one junction end, which may reflect a read error. The chain employs TRBV6-6 and TRBJ2-7; a weak D match, TRBD2 (5 bases). The CDR3 totals 11 residues. Germline V CDR1 and CDR2: MNHNY, SVGAGI (reference sequence). The CDR3 is CASSPRGSLDF. The CDR3 nucleotides read TGTGCCAGCAGTCCCCGGGGAAGTCTAGACTTC.

The genes are TRBV27 and TRBJ1-5, with D perhaps matching TRBD1 (6 bases). There are 14 residues in the CDR3. Germline loops: CDR1 MNHEY, CDR2 SMNVEV (reference sequence). Trimming took off 6 bases at V and 0 bases at J, with 9 bases between the two ends. This CDR3 reads CASRDRYSNQPQHF. The DNA for the CDR3 is TGTGCCAGCAGGGACAGATATAGCAATCAGCCCCAGCATTTT.

The chain recombines TRBV7-3 with TRBJ2-3, with TRBD2 matching 9 bases. Germline V lookup: CDR1 SGHTA, CDR2 FQGTGA. J was trimmed by 2 bases and V by 4 bases; bases with no gene match: 13. This CDR3 has 18 residues. CDR3 sequence (DNA): TGTGCCAGCAGCTCCCGGATAATCAGCGGGGGGAACACAGATACGCAGTATTTT. Translating it yields CASSSRIISGGNTDTQYF.

This chain uses TRBV7-3 with TRBJ1-2; no reliable D call. Trimming took off 0 bases at V and 2 bases at J, with 7 bases between the two ends. The CDR3 consists of 14 residues. Germline V CDR1 and CDR2: SGHTA, FQGTGA. CDR3 nucleotides: TGTGCCAGCAGCTTAACTCAGGCCAACTATGGCTACACCTTC. This translates into CASSLTQANYGYTF.

The chain has TRBV5-4 and TRBJ1-2; no reliable D call. The CDR3 length is 14 residues. Trimming removed 0 bases at V and 4 bases at J, with 10 bases between. Germline CDR1 reads SGHNT; CDR2 reads YYREEE (reference sequence). CDR3 in DNA: TGTGCCAGCAGCTTGGGCGGGTTGTTCTATGGCTACACCTTC. Residues: CASSLGGLFYGYTF. The variable domain in full, with the rest retrieved from reference TRBV5-4 and TRBJ1-2, is ETGVTQSPTHLIKTRGQQVTLRCSSQSGHNTVSWYQQALGQGPQFIFQYYREEENGRGNFPPRFSGLQFPNYSSELNVNALELDDSALYLCASSLGGLFYGYTFGSGTRLTVV.

The chain carries TRBV10-1 and TRBJ2-3; 7 bases align to TRBD2. Unmatched junction bases numbered 4, after V lost 3 bases and J lost 4 bases. Per the germline V gene, CDR1 is WNHNN and CDR2 is SYGVQD (reference sequence). The CDR3 is 14 residues long. The CDR3 nucleotides read TGCGCCAGCAGTGATAAAGCGGGGTCAGATACGCAGTATTTT. Amino acids: CASSDKAGSDTQYF.

The rearrangement joins TRBV11-3 to TRBJ1-1; perhaps TRBD1 as D (6 bases). With 5 bases removed from V and 8 bases from J, the gap between germline ends came to 12 bases. Looked up from germline, CDR1 is SGHNT and CDR2 is YENEEA. This CDR3 contains 12 residues. The CDR3 sequence: CASSLNRAEAFF. For the CDR3, the DNA is TGTGCCAGCAGCCTTAACAGGGCGGAAGCTTTCTTT.

The count of this clone is one. The J gene is TRBJ2-3, the V gene TRBV24-1; no clear D gene. V was trimmed by 1 base and J by 5 bases, leaving 6 bases between them. This CDR3 is 13 amino acids long. Germline assignment: CDR1 KGHDR and CDR2 SFDVKD. The CDR3 loop is CATSDFYGDTQYF. CDR3 DNA sequence: TGTGCCACCAGTGATTTTTACGGAGATACGCAGTATTTT.

The gene calls are TRBV13 and TRBJ2-7; D perhaps matches TRBD2 (5 bases). V lost 8 bases, J lost 0 bases, and 11 bases lay in between. Per germline, CDR1 PRHDT and CDR2 FYEKMQ (reference sequence). This CDR3 has 13 amino acids. The CDR3 DNA is TGTGCCAGCCGGAGAGGAGGCTCCTACGAGCAGTACTTC. The encoded protein is CASRRGGSYEQYF.

The J gene is TRBJ1-3, the V gene TRBV3-1 (or the pseudogene TRBV3-2); TRBD1 aligns across 10 bases. Germline CDR1 LGHDT, CDR2 YNNKEL (reference sequence). The CDR3 runs 13 residues. Losses at the gene ends were 6 bases for V and 6 bases for J; bases not matched to a gene: 2. CDR3 coding DNA: TGTGCCAGCAGTCGACAGGGGGCAAACACCATATATTTT. Its translation: CASSRQGANTIYF.

This clone was observed a single time. The rearrangement joins TRBV5-6 to TRBJ1-2; the D is unclear. The CDR3 is 14 amino acids. Per germline, CDR1 SGHDT and CDR2 YYEEEE. Deletions cut 0 bases from V and 7 bases from J, with 13 bases between. The CDR3 loop reads CASSLVTVPGGYTF. In nucleotides, the CDR3 is TGTGCCAGCAGCTTGGTTACGGTTCCGGGTGGCTACACCTTC.

This clone was observed a single time. The chain employs TRBV7-2 and TRBJ2-1; 8 positions agree with TRBD2. The J segment lost 9 bases and the V segment lost 5 bases, leaving 12 bases of the junction unmatched. This CDR3 contains 15 residues. Germline V gives CDR1 SGHTA, CDR2 FQGNSA. CDR3 loop: CASSLSGGQYGEQFF. The CDR3 nucleotides are TGTGCCAGCAGCCTCAGCGGGGGCCAATACGGTGAGCAGTTCTTC.

The chain links TRBV2 to TRBJ1-1; TRBD1 is a possible D gene (5 bases). Germline CDR1 and CDR2: SNHLY and FYNNEI. The CDR3 covers 14 residues. Between the trimmed V and J ends, which lost 7 bases and 5 bases, there was a span of 17 bases. CDR3 region: CASKRAGTETEAFF. For the CDR3, the DNA is TGTGCCAGCAAGCGCGCGGGGACGGAAACTGAAGCTTTCTTT. Drawing the rest from reference TRBV2 and TRBJ1-1, the complete variable domain is EPEVTQTPSHQVTQMGQEVILRCVPISNHLYFYWYRQILGQKVEFLVSFYNNEISEKSEIFDDQFSVERPDGSNFTLKIRSTKLEDSAMYFCASKRAGTETEAFFGQGTRLTVV.

V is TRBV3-1 (or the pseudogene TRBV3-2) and J is TRBJ1-2; a possible D gene is TRBD1 (6 bases). The germline CDR1 and CDR2 sequences are LGHDT and YNNKEL (reference sequence). The germline V and J ends were trimmed by 0 bases and 0 bases, with 11 bases remaining between them. The CDR3 totals 16 residues. The CDR3 DNA is TGTGCCAGCAGCCAAGACCCCAGGGGAGCTAACTATGGCTACACCTTC. Its translation: CASSQDPRGANYGYTF.

CDR3 nucleotides: TGTGCCAGCAGTGTTCCCGCCGGGGAGCTGTTTTTT. This codes for CASSVPAGELFF. The chain carries TRBV7-7 and TRBJ2-2; no clear D gene. This CDR3 has 12 amino acids. Trimming took 6 bases from V and 6 from J, leaving 8 bases between them. Per the germline V gene, CDR1 is SSHAT and CDR2 is FNYEAQ (reference sequence).

The chain has TRBV18 and TRBJ2-2; 12 bases align to TRBD2. The CDR3 is 16 amino acids. The V gene's germline CDR1 is KGHSH and CDR2 LQKENI. The V gene end was trimmed by 3 bases and the J gene end by 7 bases; junction bases not matched to a gene: 6. The CDR3 is CASSPRTSGEGGELFF. CDR3 nucleotide sequence: TGTGCCAGCTCACCCCGGACTAGCGGGGAAGGCGGGGAGCTGTTTTTT.

This rearrangement joins TRBV12-3 or TRBV12-4 to TRBJ2-5, with D possibly being TRBD1 or TRBD2 (5 bases each). V was clipped by 4 bases and J by 4 bases, with 7 bases between them. The CDR3 contains 12 residues. CDR3: CASSYGAETQYF. The CDR3 nucleotides are TGTGCCAGCAGTTACGGGGCAGAGACCCAGTACTTC.

The gene calls are TRBV7-9 and TRBJ1-5; D not certain. Germline values: CDR1 SEHNR, CDR2 FQNEAQ (reference sequence). V lost 5 bases, J lost 2 bases, and 13 bases lay in between. The CDR3 loop spans 15 amino acids. The DNA of the CDR3 is TGTGCCAGCAGCCCACTCAAGGGTGGCAATCAGCCCCAGCATTTT. Translation gives CASSPLKGGNQPQHF. Full variable domain (missing parts from reference TRBV7-9 and TRBJ1-5): DTGVSQNPRHKITKRGQNVTFRCDPISEHNRLYWYRQTLGQGPEFLTYFQNEAQLEKSRLLSDRFSAERPKGSFSTLEIQRTEQGDSAMYLCASSPLKGGNQPQHFGDGTRLSIL.

The chain combines TRBV6-5 with TRBJ2-7; D is perhaps TRBD1 or TRBD2 (5 bases each). The germline gives CDR1 MNHEY, CDR2 SVGAGI. V shed 6 bases and J shed 7 bases, with 16 bases lying between them. The CDR3 is 13 residues long. The CDR3 sequence: CASRVGGSSEQYF. The CDR3 bases are TGTGCCAGCAGGGTTGGGGGAAGCAGTGAGCAGTACTTC.

The CDR3 DNA reads TGTGCTAGTGGTTGGGCGCTCGGGGGGGGCTATGGCTACACCTTC. Translated, it gives CASGWALGGGYGYTF. V usage is TRBV12-5 and J usage is TRBJ1-2; possibly TRBD1 for D (5 bases). This CDR3 has 15 amino acids. The V end lost 4 bases, the J end lost 4 bases, and 16 bases lay between the germline ends. The germline gives CDR1 LGHNT, CDR2 FRNRAP.

This clone has a handful of counts. The chain recombines TRBV2 with TRBJ1-5; TRBD1 matches 9 bases. CDR3 length equals 15 residues. From germline, CDR1 is SNHLY and CDR2 FYNNEI. J was trimmed by 7 bases and V by 3 bases; bases with no gene match: 7. CDR3 residues: CASSDVPGQGQPQHF. Written as DNA, the CDR3 is TGTGCCAGCAGTGATGTCCCGGGACAGGGACAGCCCCAGCATTTT.

This clone occurred once. V usage is TRBV9 and J usage is TRBJ2-3, with D possibly TRBD1 on 5 matching bases. This CDR3 region has 15 residues. V lost 1 base and J lost 3, with 12 bases in between. CDR1 and CDR2 (germline): SGDLS, YYNGEE. The CDR3 region has the DNA TGTGCCAGCAGCGTAAGAGTTGGGGCGACAGATACGCAGTATTTT. This codes for CASSVRVGATDTQYF.

V is TRBV29-1 and J is TRBJ2-3, with 8 bases matching TRBD1. This CDR3 region has 14 residues. Trimming at V came to 7 bases and at J to 1 base, leaving 7 bases not matched to a gene. The germline gives CDR1 SQVTM, CDR2 ANQGSEA. The CDR3 bases are TGCAGCGCCGACAGGGGATTGGGCACAGATACGCAGTATTTT. Translation: CSADRGLGTDTQYF.

Only one count was recorded for this clone. Here the CDR3 DNA reads TGCGCCAGCAGCCCCGGGGACAGGGGCTCTGGGGCCAACGTCCTGACTTTC. Translation gives CASSPGDRGSGANVLTF. This chain uses TRBV5-1 with TRBJ2-6; the match to TRBD1 covers 10 bases. Trimming removed 4 bases from V and 0 bases from J; junction bases left unmatched: 4. The CDR3 has 17 amino acids. CDR1 and CDR2 from the germline V gene are SGHRS and YFSETQ.

This sequence joins TRBV6-1 and TRBJ2-3; 13 nucleotides match TRBD2. The CDR3 contains 21 residues. Per the germline V gene, CDR1 is MNHNS and CDR2 is SASEGT. V was clipped by 0 bases and J by 0 bases; unmatched bases: 12. The CDR3 DNA is TGTGCCAGCAGTGAAGCCCGGACTAGCGGGGGTCCTAGCCCTAGCACAGATACGCAGTATTTT. It encodes CASSEARTSGGPSPSTDTQYF.

V is TRBV7-2 and J is TRBJ1-1; D gene ambiguous. The CDR3 length is 13 residues. Trimming took 1 base from V and 5 from J, leaving 8 bases between them. Germline V gives CDR1 SGHTA, CDR2 FQGNSA. The DNA for the CDR3 is TGTGCCAGCAGCTTAGTTCCGGGGACTGAAGCTTTCTTT. Its protein product is CASSLVPGTEAFF.

This chain uses TRBV5-6 with TRBJ2-7; D remains unclear. The CDR3 is 16 amino acids. The germline V and J ends were trimmed by 2 bases and 4 bases, with 19 bases remaining between them. Germline-derived CDR1 and CDR2 are SGHDT and YYEEEE. For the CDR3, the DNA is TGTGCCAGCAGCTTAACGGGTACGGTCCAAGCTTACGAGCAGTACGTC. It translates to CASSLTGTVQAYEQYV.

This clone was seen a handful of times. The CDR3 loop reads CASSLYRQDEKLFF. In DNA form, the CDR3 reads TGTGCCAGCAGCTTGTACCGGCAGGATGAAAAACTGTTTTTT. The chain couples TRBV5-6 to TRBJ1-4; D unclear. Trimming took 1 base from V and 6 from J, leaving 10 bases between them. Germline assignment: CDR1 SGHDT and CDR2 YYEEEE. The CDR3 extends over 14 amino acids.

The chain recombines TRBV13 with TRBJ2-5; tentative D call: TRBD1 (7 bases). Per the germline V gene, CDR1 is PRHDT and CDR2 is FYEKMQ (reference sequence). The CDR3 consists of 14 residues. V dropped 5 bases and J dropped 3 bases, with 13 bases sitting between them. CDR3 residues: CASSPEGAEETQYF. CDR3 DNA: TGTGCCAGCAGCCCGGAGGGGGCGGAAGAGACCCAGTACTTC.